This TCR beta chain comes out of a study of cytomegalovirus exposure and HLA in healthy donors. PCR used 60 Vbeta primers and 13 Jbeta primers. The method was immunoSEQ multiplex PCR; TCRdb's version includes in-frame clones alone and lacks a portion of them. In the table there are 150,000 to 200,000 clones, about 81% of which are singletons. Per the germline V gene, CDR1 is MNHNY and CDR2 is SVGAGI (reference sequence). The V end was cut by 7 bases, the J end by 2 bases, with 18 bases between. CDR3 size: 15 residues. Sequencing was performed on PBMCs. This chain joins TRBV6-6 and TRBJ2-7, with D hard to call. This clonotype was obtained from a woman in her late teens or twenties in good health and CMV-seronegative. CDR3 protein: CASTPSPAATYEQYF. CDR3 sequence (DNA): TGTGCCAGCACTCCTAGTCCGGCGGCTACCTACGAGCAGTACTTC.